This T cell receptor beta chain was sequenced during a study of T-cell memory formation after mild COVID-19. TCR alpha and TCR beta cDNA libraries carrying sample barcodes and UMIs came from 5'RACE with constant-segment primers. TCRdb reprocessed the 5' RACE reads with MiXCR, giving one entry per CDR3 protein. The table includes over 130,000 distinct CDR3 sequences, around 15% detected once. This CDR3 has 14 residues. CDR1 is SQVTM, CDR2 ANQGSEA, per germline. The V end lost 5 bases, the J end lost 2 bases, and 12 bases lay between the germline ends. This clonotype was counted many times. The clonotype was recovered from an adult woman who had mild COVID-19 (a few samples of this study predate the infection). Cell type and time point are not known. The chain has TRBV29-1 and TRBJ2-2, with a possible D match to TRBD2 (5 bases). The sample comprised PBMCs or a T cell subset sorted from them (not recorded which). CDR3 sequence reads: CSVPLASNTGELFF. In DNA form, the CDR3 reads TGCAGCGTTCCCTTGGCTAGCAACACCGGGGAGCTGTTTTTT.